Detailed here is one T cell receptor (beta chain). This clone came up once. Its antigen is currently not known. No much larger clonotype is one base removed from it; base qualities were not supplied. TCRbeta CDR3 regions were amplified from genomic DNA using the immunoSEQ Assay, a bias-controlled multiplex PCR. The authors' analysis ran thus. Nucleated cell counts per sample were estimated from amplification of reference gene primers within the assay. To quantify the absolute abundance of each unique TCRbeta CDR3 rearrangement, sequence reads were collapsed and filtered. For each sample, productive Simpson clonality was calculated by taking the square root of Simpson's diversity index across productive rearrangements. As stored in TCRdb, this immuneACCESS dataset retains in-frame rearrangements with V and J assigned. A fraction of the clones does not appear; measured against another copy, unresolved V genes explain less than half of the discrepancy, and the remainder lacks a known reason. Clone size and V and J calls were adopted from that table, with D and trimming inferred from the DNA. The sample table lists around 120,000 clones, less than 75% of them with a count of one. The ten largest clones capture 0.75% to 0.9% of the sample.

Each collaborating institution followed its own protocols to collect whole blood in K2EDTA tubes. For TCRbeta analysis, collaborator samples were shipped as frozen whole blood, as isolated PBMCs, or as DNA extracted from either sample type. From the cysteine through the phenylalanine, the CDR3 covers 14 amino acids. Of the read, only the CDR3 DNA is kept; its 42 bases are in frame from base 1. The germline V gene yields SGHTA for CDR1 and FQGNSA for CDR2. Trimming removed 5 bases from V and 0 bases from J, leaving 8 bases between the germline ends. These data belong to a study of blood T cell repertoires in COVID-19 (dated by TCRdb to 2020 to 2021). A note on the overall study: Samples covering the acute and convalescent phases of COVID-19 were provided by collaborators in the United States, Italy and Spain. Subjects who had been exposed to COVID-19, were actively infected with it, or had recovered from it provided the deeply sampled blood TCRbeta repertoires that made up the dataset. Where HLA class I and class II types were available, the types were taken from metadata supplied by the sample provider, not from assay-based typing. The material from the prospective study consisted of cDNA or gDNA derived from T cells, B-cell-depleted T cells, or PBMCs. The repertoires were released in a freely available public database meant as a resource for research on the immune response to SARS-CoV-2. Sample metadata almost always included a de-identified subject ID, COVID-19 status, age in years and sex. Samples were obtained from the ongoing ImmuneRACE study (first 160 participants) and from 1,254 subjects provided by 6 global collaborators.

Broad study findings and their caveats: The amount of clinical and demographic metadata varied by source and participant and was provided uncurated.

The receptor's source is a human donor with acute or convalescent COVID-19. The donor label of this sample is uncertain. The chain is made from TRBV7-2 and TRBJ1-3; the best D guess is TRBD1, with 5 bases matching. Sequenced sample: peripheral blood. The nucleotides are TGTGCCAGCAGCCCGGACAACTCTGGAAACACCATATATTTT. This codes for CASSPDNSGNTIYF.